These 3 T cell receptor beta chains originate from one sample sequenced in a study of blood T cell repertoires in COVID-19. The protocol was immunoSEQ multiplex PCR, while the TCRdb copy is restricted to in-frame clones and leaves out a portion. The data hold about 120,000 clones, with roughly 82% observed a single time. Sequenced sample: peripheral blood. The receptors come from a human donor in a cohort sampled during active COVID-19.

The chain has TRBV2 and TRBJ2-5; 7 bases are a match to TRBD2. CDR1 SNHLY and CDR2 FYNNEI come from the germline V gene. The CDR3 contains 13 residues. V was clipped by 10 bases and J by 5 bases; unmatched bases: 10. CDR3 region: CAIARGGRETQYF. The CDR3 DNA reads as TGTGCCATCGCTCGGGGAGGGAGGGAGACCCAGTACTTC. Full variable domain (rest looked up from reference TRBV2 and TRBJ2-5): EPEVTQTPSHQVTQMGQEVILRCVPISNHLYFYWYRQILGQKVEFLVSFYNNEISEKSEIFDDQFSVERPDGSNFTLKIRSTKLEDSAMYFCAIARGGRETQYFGPGTRLLVL.

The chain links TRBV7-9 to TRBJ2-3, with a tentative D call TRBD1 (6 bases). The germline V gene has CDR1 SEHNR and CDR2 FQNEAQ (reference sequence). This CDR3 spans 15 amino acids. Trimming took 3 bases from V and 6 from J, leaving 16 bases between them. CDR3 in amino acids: CASSLAVTGGDTQYF. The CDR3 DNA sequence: TGTGCCAGCAGCTTGGCTGTGACAGGTGGTGATACGCAGTATTTT.

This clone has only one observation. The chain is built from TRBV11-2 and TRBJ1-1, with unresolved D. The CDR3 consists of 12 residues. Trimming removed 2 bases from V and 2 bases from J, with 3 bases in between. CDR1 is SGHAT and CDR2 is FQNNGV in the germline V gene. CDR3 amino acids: CASSLQNTEAFF. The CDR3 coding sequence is TGTGCCAGCAGCTTACAAAACACTGAAGCTTTCTTT. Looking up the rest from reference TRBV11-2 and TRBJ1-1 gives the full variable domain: EAGVAQSPRYKIIEKRQSVAFWCNPISGHATLYWYQQILGQGPKLLIQFQNNGVVDDSQLPKDRFSAERLKGVDSTLKIQPAKLEDSAVYLCASSLQNTEAFFGQGTRLTVV.